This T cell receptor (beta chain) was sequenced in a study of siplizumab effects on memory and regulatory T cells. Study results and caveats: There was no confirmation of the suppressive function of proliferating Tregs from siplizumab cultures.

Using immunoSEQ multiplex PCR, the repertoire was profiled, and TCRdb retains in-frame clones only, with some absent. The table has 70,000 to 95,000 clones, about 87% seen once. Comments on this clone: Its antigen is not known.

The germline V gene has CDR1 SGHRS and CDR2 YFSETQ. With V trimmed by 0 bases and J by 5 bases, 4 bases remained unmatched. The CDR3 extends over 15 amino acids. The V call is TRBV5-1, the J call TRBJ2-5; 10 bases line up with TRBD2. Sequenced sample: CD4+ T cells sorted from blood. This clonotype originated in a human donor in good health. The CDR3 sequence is CASSLASGSYETQYF. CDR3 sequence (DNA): TGCGCCAGCAGCTTGGCTAGCGGGAGCTACGAGACCCAGTACTTC.